This section outlines one TCR beta chain sequence together with its context. Noted treatment: oral pan-JAK inhibitor, 5-10 mg twice daily. CDR1 is SEHNR and CDR2 is FQNEAQ in the germline V gene (reference sequence). Trimming left V 4 bases short and J 0 bases short, with 16 bases between. This CDR3 is 16 amino acids long. The sample is drawn from a study of CD8+ T cells in alopecia areata. Extraction of RNA preceded its reverse transcription into cDNA, which served as the sequencing template. Only in-frame clones appear in the TCRdb table, and some are missing; sequencing was by immunoSEQ multiplex PCR. The sample includes over 100,000 clones, around 53% of them seen just once.

The source was CD4+ T cells sorted from blood, collected at week 4, from a patient treated with tofacitinib. The sequence derives from a human donor with alopecia areata. This chain connects TRBV7-9 to TRBJ2-7; possible D gene TRBD2, 5 bases. The CDR3 nucleotides are TGTGCCAGCAGCTCGCGCGAGGGATTGAGCTCCTACGAGCAGTACTTC. Translation: CASSSREGLSSYEQYF. Full variable domain (rest looked up from reference TRBV7-9 and TRBJ2-7): DTGVSQNPRHKITKRGQNVTFRCDPISEHNRLYWYRQTLGQGPEFLTYFQNEAQLEKSRLLSDRFSAERPKGSFSTLEIQRTEQGDSAMYLCASSSREGLSSYEQYFGPGTRLTVT.